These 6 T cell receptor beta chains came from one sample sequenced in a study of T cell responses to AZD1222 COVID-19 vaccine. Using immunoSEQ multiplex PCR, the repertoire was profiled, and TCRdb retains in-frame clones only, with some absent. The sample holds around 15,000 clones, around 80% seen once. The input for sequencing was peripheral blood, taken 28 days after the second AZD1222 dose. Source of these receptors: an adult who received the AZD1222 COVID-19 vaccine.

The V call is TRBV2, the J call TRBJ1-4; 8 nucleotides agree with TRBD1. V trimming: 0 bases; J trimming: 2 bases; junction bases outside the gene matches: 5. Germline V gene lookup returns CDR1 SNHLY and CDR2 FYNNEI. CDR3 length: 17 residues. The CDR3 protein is CASSEALDRVTNEKLFF. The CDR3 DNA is TGTGCCAGCAGTGAAGCTTTGGACAGGGTGACTAATGAAAAACTGTTTTTT.

CDR3 in DNA: TGTGCCAGTAGATCCTTTAGCAGGGGGCTTTACGAGCAGTACTTC. This encodes CASRSFSRGLYEQYF. The gene calls are TRBV19 and TRBJ2-7; 8 nucleotides align to TRBD1. This CDR3 has 15 residues. Germline assignment: CDR1 LNHDA and CDR2 SQIVND (reference sequence). The ends lost 6 bases at V and 4 bases at J; junction bases unmatched: 11.

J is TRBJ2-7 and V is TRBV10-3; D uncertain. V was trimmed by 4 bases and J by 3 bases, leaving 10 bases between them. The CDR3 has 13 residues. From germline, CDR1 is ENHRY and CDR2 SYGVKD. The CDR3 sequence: CAISAPSGYEQYF. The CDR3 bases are TGTGCCATCAGTGCCCCCTCAGGCTACGAGCAGTACTTC.

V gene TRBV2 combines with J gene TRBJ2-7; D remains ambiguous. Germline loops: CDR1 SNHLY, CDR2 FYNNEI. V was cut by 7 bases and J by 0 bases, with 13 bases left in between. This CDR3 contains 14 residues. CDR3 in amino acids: CASTQSGSSYEQYF. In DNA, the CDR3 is TGTGCCAGCACCCAATCGGGCAGCTCCTACGAGCAGTACTTC.

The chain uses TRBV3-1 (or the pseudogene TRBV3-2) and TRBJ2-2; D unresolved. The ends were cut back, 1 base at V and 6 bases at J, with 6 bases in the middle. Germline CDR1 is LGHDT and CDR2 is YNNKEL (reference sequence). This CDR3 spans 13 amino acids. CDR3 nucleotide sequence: TGTGCCAGCAGCCAAGTCGTCGCCGGGGAGCTGTTTTTT. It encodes CASSQVVAGELFF.

CDR3 residues: CASSWTGLEQYF. The CDR3 nucleotides read TGTGCCAGCAGCTGGACAGGGCTCGAGCAGTACTTC. This chain joins TRBV5-6 and TRBJ2-7, with TRBD1 matching over 8 bases. Germline CDR1 is SGHDT and CDR2 is YYEEEE. There are 12 residues in the CDR3. The ends lost 3 bases at V and 6 bases at J; junction bases unmatched: 2.